This is a list of T cell receptor beta chains from one sample in a study of blood T cells in healthy people across ages. TCRdb itself ran the 5' RACE reads through MiXCR, one entry per CDR3 protein. The sample shows about 580,000 distinct CDR3 sequences, around half of them seen only once. Sequences were obtained from blood. The receptors stem from a man older than 75 in good health. Both conserved end residues are part of each CDR3. A D gene is named only where the DNA matches it firmly. Clone size is shown for a subset of rows, as once, few, many or a class of expanded clone.

D gene: NA
clone size: few
J gene: TRBJ2-1
V gene: TRBV4-3
CDR3 protein: CASSQDVTSRQFF
CDR3 DNA: TGCGCCAGCAGCCAAGATGTAACTAGCCGGCAGTTCTTC

D gene: TRBD2
clone size: NA
J gene: TRBJ2-6
V gene: TRBV5-1
CDR3 protein: CASSWTSGVSGANVLTF
CDR3 DNA: TGCGCCAGCAGCTGGACTAGCGGAGTCTCTGGGGCCAACGTCCTGACTTTC

D gene: NA
clone size: NA
J gene: TRBJ1-1
V gene: TRBV6-6
CDR3 protein: CASSVRGEGEAFF
CDR3 DNA: TGTGCCAGCAGTGTCCGGGGAGAAGGTGAAGCTTTCTTT

D gene: NA
clone size: few
J gene: TRBJ1-4
V gene: TRBV18
CDR3 protein: CASSQGLDEKLFF
CDR3 DNA: TGTGCCAGCTCACAAGGACTGGATGAAAAACTGTTTTTT

D gene: NA
clone size: NA
J gene: TRBJ2-3
V gene: TRBV9
CDR3 protein: CASSRPTTDTQYF
CDR3 DNA: TGTGCCAGCAGCAGGCCAACCACAGATACGCAGTATTTT

D gene: TRBD1
clone size: NA
J gene: TRBJ1-2
V gene: TRBV4-1
CDR3 protein: CASSQERTGGSGYTF
CDR3 DNA: TGCGCCAGCAGCCAAGAAAGGACAGGGGGCAGTGGCTACACCTTC

D gene: NA
clone size: NA
J gene: TRBJ1-2
V gene: TRBV3-1
CDR3 protein: CASSQDQAVYGYTF
CDR3 DNA: TGTGCCAGCAGCCAAGATCAGGCGGTCTATGGCTACACCTTC

D gene: TRBD1
clone size: NA
J gene: TRBJ2-7
V gene: TRBV28
CDR3 protein: CASSIPGTAYEQYF
CDR3 DNA: TGTGCCAGCAGTATACCCGGGACAGCATACGAGCAGTACTTC

D gene: TRBD2
clone size: NA
J gene: TRBJ2-1
V gene: TRBV20-1
CDR3 protein: CSASPSGRANEQFF
CDR3 DNA: TGCAGTGCCAGCCCTAGCGGGAGGGCCAATGAGCAGTTCTTC

D gene: NA
clone size: NA
J gene: TRBJ1-5
V gene: TRBV4-3
CDR3 protein: CASSQDRDLPRHF
CDR3 DNA: TGCGCCAGCAGCCAAGATCGAGACTTGCCCCGGCATTTT

D gene: NA
clone size: NA
J gene: TRBJ2-5
V gene: TRBV6-6
CDR3 protein: CASSSTGEAEETQYF
CDR3 DNA: TGTGCCAGCAGTTCCACAGGGGAGGCCGAAGAGACCCAGTACTTC

D gene: TRBD2
clone size: NA
J gene: TRBJ2-3
V gene: TRBV5-1
CDR3 protein: CTSSLALAGYRDTQYF
CDR3 DNA: TGCACCAGCAGCTTGGCTCTAGCGGGCTATCGGGATACGCAGTATTTT

D gene: NA
clone size: NA
J gene: TRBJ1-1
V gene: TRBV28
CDR3 protein: CASSPSIGRTEAFF
CDR3 DNA: TGTGCCAGCAGTCCCAGTATCGGGAGGACTGAAGCTTTCTTT

D gene: TRBD2
clone size: NA
J gene: TRBJ2-1
V gene: TRBV20-1
CDR3 protein: CSAEKSPGLANNEQFF
CDR3 DNA: TGCAGTGCAGAAAAAAGCCCGGGACTAGCGAACAATGAGCAGTTCTTC

D gene: TRBD2
clone size: once
J gene: TRBJ2-3
V gene: TRBV5-1
CDR3 protein: CAIRAGTSGTDTQYF
CDR3 DNA: TGCGCCATCCGAGCGGGAACTAGCGGAACAGATACGCAGTATTTT

D gene: TRBD2
clone size: NA
J gene: TRBJ2-1
V gene: TRBV3-1
CDR3 protein: CASSQVGTSGSNEQFF
CDR3 DNA: TGTGCCAGCAGCCAAGTTGGGACTAGCGGGAGTAATGAGCAGTTCTTC

D gene: NA
clone size: few
J gene: TRBJ1-1
V gene: TRBV7-9
CDR3 protein: CASSLQAGNTEAFF
CDR3 DNA: TGTGCCAGCAGCTTACAGGCGGGCAACACTGAAGCTTTCTTT

D gene: NA
clone size: NA
J gene: TRBJ2-7
V gene: TRBV20-1
CDR3 protein: CSARDRLFGEQYF
CDR3 DNA: TGCAGTGCTAGAGATCGGTTGTTTGGCGAGCAGTACTTC

D gene: TRBD2
clone size: few
J gene: TRBJ2-7
V gene: TRBV5-1
CDR3 protein: CASRAEAGGYEQYF
CDR3 DNA: TGCGCCAGCAGAGCGGAAGCGGGAGGCTACGAGCAGTACTTC

D gene: NA
clone size: NA
J gene: TRBJ2-1
V gene: TRBV28
CDR3 protein: CASSYQYNEQFF
CDR3 DNA: TGTGCCAGCAGTTACCAGTACAATGAGCAGTTCTTC

D gene: NA
clone size: NA
J gene: TRBJ2-4
V gene: TRBV3-1
CDR3 protein: CASSQDWGGAKQYF
CDR3 DNA: TGTGCCAGCAGCCAAGATTGGGGGGGCGCAAAGCAGTACTTC

D gene: NA
clone size: NA
J gene: TRBJ2-4
V gene: TRBV3-1
CDR3 protein: CASSQDVDSRNIQYF
CDR3 DNA: TGTGCCAGCAGCCAAGATGTTGACAGCCGAAACATTCAGTACTTC

D gene: NA
clone size: few
J gene: TRBJ2-2
V gene: TRBV6-5
CDR3 protein: CASSMTRDMNGELFF
CDR3 DNA: TGTGCCAGCAGTATGACCCGGGACATGAACGGGGAGCTGTTTTTT

D gene: NA
clone size: few
J gene: TRBJ2-1
V gene: TRBV28
CDR3 protein: CASSPPPGAGEQFF
CDR3 DNA: TGTGCCAGCAGTCCACCACCCGGGGCGGGTGAGCAGTTCTTC

D gene: NA
clone size: NA
J gene: TRBJ1-1
V gene: TRBV6-5
CDR3 protein: CASSWSSAGAKTEAFF
CDR3 DNA: TGTGCCAGCAGCTGGTCCAGCGCGGGGGCGAAGACTGAAGCTTTCTTT

D gene: TRBD2
clone size: few
J gene: TRBJ2-5
V gene: TRBV9
CDR3 protein: CASSASGRVQETQYF
CDR3 DNA: TGTGCCAGCAGCGCCAGCGGGAGGGTACAAGAGACCCAGTACTTC

D gene: TRBD1
clone size: NA
J gene: TRBJ2-7
V gene: TRBV10-2
CDR3 protein: CASSVGQGNYEQYF
CDR3 DNA: TGCGCCAGCAGTGTAGGACAGGGAAACTACGAGCAGTACTTC

D gene: TRBD1
clone size: NA
J gene: TRBJ2-7
V gene: TRBV2
CDR3 protein: CASRVFGQGNYEQYF
CDR3 DNA: TGTGCCAGCAGGGTGTTTGGACAGGGCAACTACGAGCAGTACTTC

D gene: NA
clone size: many
J gene: TRBJ1-1
V gene: TRBV29-1
CDR3 protein: CSVGQTNTEAFF
CDR3 DNA: TGCAGCGTTGGACAGACCAACACTGAAGCTTTCTTT

D gene: TRBD1
clone size: NA
J gene: TRBJ1-1
V gene: TRBV5-1
CDR3 protein: CASSHGTGNTEAFF
CDR3 DNA: TGCGCCAGCAGCCACGGGACAGGGAACACTGAAGCTTTCTTT

D gene: NA
clone size: NA
J gene: TRBJ2-6
V gene: TRBV7-9
CDR3 protein: CASSFTDSGANVLTF
CDR3 DNA: TGTGCCAGCAGCTTTACGGACTCTGGGGCCAACGTCCTGACTTTC

D gene: TRBD2
clone size: NA
J gene: TRBJ2-7
V gene: TRBV7-2
CDR3 protein: CASRPQRDAALYEQYF
CDR3 DNA: TGTGCCAGCAGACCCCAGCGGGACGCCGCCTTGTACGAGCAGTACTTC

D gene: NA
clone size: NA
J gene: TRBJ2-1
V gene: TRBV5-5
CDR3 protein: CASSFLEGSSYNEQFF
CDR3 DNA: TGTGCCAGCAGCTTTCTAGAGGGGAGCTCCTACAATGAGCAGTTCTTC